The present T cell receptor beta chain was sequenced within a study of Graves' ophthalmopathy and Graves' hyperthyroidism. Ten or more counts support this clonotype. The germline gives CDR1 DFQATT, CDR2 SNEGSKA (reference sequence). V lost 6 bases and J lost 8; bases outside the gene matches: 6. The CDR3 extends over 11 amino acids. Researchers took RNA transcripts and amplified TCR beta CDR3 regions from them. Amplification began with first-round RT-PCR using HTBI primers, then second-round multiplex PCR was performed. Each CDR3 protein is one row after TCRdb ran MiXCR on the multiplex PCR reads. The data contain 170,000 or so distinct CDR3 sequences, roughly two fifths of them singletons.

This chain connects TRBV20-1 to TRBJ1-2; 7 nucleotides line up with TRBD1. Source material: peripheral blood. The TCR originated in a woman aged 40 to 50 with Graves' ophthalmopathy. CDR3: CSATGVLGYTF. The CDR3 DNA reads TGCAGTGCCACAGGGGTCTTAGGCTACACCTTC.